A single sample gave rise to the 14 T cell receptor beta chains below, sequenced in a study of blood T cell repertoires in COVID-19. Some clones are missing from TCRdb's copy, which holds only in-frame ones; the method was immunoSEQ multiplex PCR. The sample holds about 170,000 clones; more than 60% are singletons and the top ten take roughly 2.8%. Material for sequencing was peripheral blood. The receptors were gathered from a man aged 65-85 years with acute or convalescent COVID-19.

The rearrangement joins TRBV7-2 to TRBJ1-6, with TRBD1 matching over 7 bases. V gave up 8 bases and J gave up 7 bases; unmatched junction bases: 17. This CDR3 contains 17 residues. CDR1 is SGHTA, CDR2 FQGNSA, per germline. CDR3 sequence: CASDYGFPGQLNSPLHF. Written as DNA, the CDR3 is TGTGCCAGCGACTATGGGTTCCCGGGACAGCTCAATTCACCCCTCCACTTT.

This chain uses TRBV12-3 or TRBV12-4 with TRBJ2-5, with a possible D match to TRBD2 (7 bases). The CDR3 spans 13 residues. Trimming stripped 6 bases from V and 5 bases from J, with 13 bases between. This CDR3 is CASREQGGETQYF. The CDR3 DNA reads TGTGCCAGCAGGGAACAGGGAGGGGAGACCCAGTACTTC.

J is TRBJ1-5 and V is TRBV7-2; D remains ambiguous. The V gene lost 3 bases and the J gene lost 4 bases, with 7 bases spanning the gap. This CDR3 spans 13 amino acids. The germline gives CDR1 SGHTA, CDR2 FQGNSA. The chain's CDR3 is CASSFRNNQPQHF. In DNA form, the CDR3 reads TGTGCCAGCAGCTTCAGGAATAATCAGCCCCAGCATTTT.

The chain uses TRBV2 and TRBJ1-5; D is perhaps TRBD1 (6 bases). The V gene's germline CDR1 is SNHLY and CDR2 FYNNEI. CDR3 length equals 16 residues. V shed 6 bases and J shed 2 bases, with 17 bases lying between them. The chain's CDR3 is CASRVEGETGNQPQHF. In nucleotides, the CDR3 is TGTGCCAGCAGAGTCGAGGGGGAAACGGGCAATCAGCCCCAGCATTTT.

This clone has more than one count but fewer than ten. This chain links TRBV28 with TRBJ1-5; D perhaps matches TRBD1 (6 bases). Germline V gives CDR1 MDHEN, CDR2 SYDVKM. With 5 bases removed from V and 4 bases from J, the gap between germline ends came to 12 bases. The CDR3 length is 14 residues. CDR3 amino acids: CASSNGQLNQPQHF. As DNA, the CDR3 is TGTGCCAGCAGTAATGGACAGCTGAATCAGCCCCAGCATTTT.

The chain uses TRBV7-9 and TRBJ2-7; TRBD1 aligns across 7 bases. V trimming: 1 base; J trimming: 3 bases; junction bases outside the gene matches: 3. Germline CDR1 reads SEHNR; CDR2 reads FQNEAQ (reference sequence). CDR3 length: 14 amino acids. This chain's CDR3 is CASSLVSGGYEQYF. In nucleotides, the CDR3 is TGTGCCAGCAGCTTAGTTTCAGGGGGCTACGAGCAGTACTTC.

The rearrangement uses TRBV2 and TRBJ1-3; 8 bases align to TRBD1. Trimming cost V 11 bases and J 4 bases; bases outside gene matches: 7. Germline CDR1 reads SNHLY; CDR2 reads FYNNEI. The CDR3 covers 13 residues. The chain's CDR3 is CAGGQDQGNTIYF. The CDR3 DNA follows: TGTGCCGGGGGACAGGATCAAGGAAACACCATATATTTT.

The V gene is TRBV24-1, the J gene TRBJ2-3; 8 nucleotides line up with TRBD2. Germline CDR1 reads KGHDR; CDR2 reads SFDVKD. The J segment lost 1 base and the V segment lost 10 bases, leaving 6 bases of the junction unmatched. CDR3 length: 14 residues. The CDR3 coding sequence is TGTGCCACACGAAATAGCGGGGGCACAGATACGCAGTATTTT. Its protein product is CATRNSGGTDTQYF.

The chain links TRBV6-2 or TRBV6-3 to TRBJ2-1, with D perhaps TRBD2 (7 bases). The CDR3 has 15 residues. Germline V lookup: CDR1 MNHEY, CDR2 SVGEGT. V shed 0 bases and J shed 6 bases, with 12 bases lying between them. DNA of the CDR3: TGTGCCAGCAGTTACTCGGGGGGGGCCGTCAATGAGCAGTTCTTC. Protein sequence: CASSYSGGAVNEQFF.

V gene TRBV6-5 combines with J gene TRBJ2-7; TRBD1 is a possible D gene (6 bases). Germline V lookup: CDR1 MNHEY, CDR2 SVGAGI. CDR3 length: 13 residues. The V and J ends lost 6 bases and 4 bases respectively, with 13 bases between them. DNA of the CDR3: TGTGCCAGCAGAAAACAGGGAACATACGAGCAGTACTTC. This codes for CASRKQGTYEQYF.

V and J are TRBV10-2 and TRBJ1-1, with 10 bases fitting TRBD1. The CDR3 runs 20 residues. Trimming at V came to 3 bases and at J to 4 bases, leaving 20 bases not matched to a gene. Germline V gives CDR1 WSHSY, CDR2 SAAADI. CDR3 amino acids: CASSDPLIRQGAFLGTEAFF. The CDR3 nucleotides read TGCGCCAGCAGTGATCCCCTAATCCGACAGGGGGCGTTTTTGGGCACTGAAGCTTTCTTT.

This sequence joins TRBV6-5 and TRBJ2-7; TRBD1 matches at 8 bases. CDR1 is MNHEY and CDR2 is SVGAGI in the germline V gene. Germline trimming cut 6 bases from V and 3 bases from J; bases unmatched to any gene: 4. The CDR3 sequence is 13 residues long. The CDR3 bases are TGTGCCAGCAGGACGACAGGGGTCTACGAGCAGTACTTC. Translation: CASRTTGVYEQYF.

The count of this clone is one. V and J are TRBV7-8 and TRBJ2-7, with D unclear. CDR1 is SGHVS, CDR2 FQNEAQ, per germline. The CDR3 extends over 14 amino acids. V lost 1 base and J 3 bases, leaving 10 bases between the germline ends. The CDR3 sequence is CASSLGRRNYEQYF. CDR3 nucleotide sequence: TGTGCCAGCAGCTTAGGTAGGAGAAACTACGAGCAGTACTTC.

This clone rates as medium-sized. CDR3 coding DNA: TGTGCCAGCAGTTTATTTAGTTCGGTAGCGGGAGTCTATGAGCAGTTCTTC. Translation: CASSLFSSVAGVYEQFF. The chain employs TRBV27 and TRBJ2-1, with 9 positions matching TRBD2. The J segment lost 8 bases and the V segment lost 1 base, leaving 12 bases of the junction unmatched. Germline V gene data show CDR1 as MNHEY and CDR2 as SMNVEV (reference sequence). The CDR3 has 17 amino acids.